The 32 T cell receptor beta chains given below trace back to one sample, sequenced in a study of CD8 T cells in Susac syndrome. After extraction with the RNeasy kit, 0.5 to 1 ug of the RNA was reverse transcribed using random hexamers. TCRdb reprocessed the immunoSEQ multiplex PCR reads with MiXCR, giving one entry per CDR3 protein. The table lists 100,000 to 150,000 distinct CDR3 sequences, about 94% of them singletons. The sample was CD8+ T cells from PBMCs. Receptors were obtained from a human donor with Susac syndrome.

The chain couples TRBV5-1 to TRBJ2-6; unclear D gene. CDR1 and CDR2 (germline): SGHRS, YFSETQ. The CDR3 has 18 residues. The ends were cut back, 0 bases at V and 0 bases at J, with 13 bases in the middle. The CDR3 nucleotides are TGCGCCAGCAGCTTGGCCCCAGGTCTTTCCTCTGGGGCCAACGTCCTGACTTTC. Residues: CASSLAPGLSSGANVLTF. The full variable domain, rest sourced from reference TRBV5-1 and TRBJ2-6, is KAGVTQTPRYLIKTRGQQVTLSCSPISGHRSVSWYQQTPGQGLQFLFEYFSETQRNKGNFPGRFSGRQFSNSRSEMNVSTLELGDSALYLCASSLAPGLSSGANVLTFGAGSRLTVL.

This sequence joins TRBV6-5 and TRBJ1-1; 9 bases line up with TRBD1. The J segment lost 5 bases and the V segment lost 2 bases, leaving 6 bases of the junction unmatched. CDR3 length: 15 amino acids. CDR1 MNHEY and CDR2 SVGAGI come from the germline V gene. DNA of the CDR3: TGTGCCAGCAGTTACCGACGACAGGGGGGGACTGAAGCTTTCTTT. It translates to CASSYRRQGGTEAFF.

This chain joins TRBV4-2 and TRBJ2-3; tentatively, D is TRBD1 (5 bases). Germline values: CDR1 LGHNA, CDR2 YNFKEQ. CDR3 length: 16 amino acids. V shed 6 bases and J shed 4 bases, with 20 bases lying between them. The CDR3 reads CASSPGMASGADTQYF. The CDR3 nucleotides are TGTGCCAGCAGTCCAGGGATGGCTAGTGGGGCAGATACGCAGTATTTT.

The chain employs TRBV7-9 and TRBJ2-7, with no clear D. The length of the CDR3 is 12 residues. Germline lookup yields CDR1 SEHNR and CDR2 FQNEAQ (reference sequence). V shed 6 bases and J shed 1 base, with 7 bases lying between them. In nucleotides, the CDR3 is TGTGCCAGCAGTTACGATTCCTACGAGCAGTACTTC. It is translated as CASSYDSYEQYF.

The chain couples TRBV7-8 to TRBJ2-3; either TRBD1 or TRBD2 may fit D (5 bases each). This CDR3 is built from 15 residues. Trimming removed 4 bases from V and 3 bases from J, with 14 bases in between. The germline V gene has CDR1 SGHVS and CDR2 FQNEAQ. The CDR3 reads CASSSAWGGTDTQYF. In nucleotides, the CDR3 is TGTGCCAGCAGCTCCGCGTGGGGCGGGACAGATACGCAGTATTTT.

This sequence joins TRBV2 and TRBJ2-3; 12 bases are a match to TRBD2. The germline V gene encodes CDR1 SNHLY and CDR2 FYNNEI. V gave up 8 bases and J gave up 5 bases; unmatched junction bases: 8. This CDR3 is 15 amino acids long. The CDR3 here is CASAGLAGSGDTQYF. The DNA for the CDR3 is TGTGCCAGCGCCGGACTAGCGGGGTCGGGAGATACGCAGTATTTT.

The chain couples TRBV3-1 to TRBJ1-2, with D tentatively TRBD1 (6 bases). V lost 1 base and J 4 bases, leaving 13 bases between the germline ends. Germline V CDR1 and CDR2: LGHDT, YNNKEL (reference sequence). The CDR3 has 15 amino acids. In DNA, the CDR3 is TGTGCCAGCAGCCAAGTGGGCGGAGGGGGCTATGGCTACACCTTC. Its translation: CASSQVGGGGYGYTF.

This chain links TRBV12-3 or TRBV12-4 with TRBJ1-1; D not certain. Trimming shortened V by 5 bases and J by 5 bases, and 12 bases separated the two germline ends. The CDR3 totals 13 residues. This chain's CDR3 is CASSRARPTEAFF. The CDR3 DNA is TGTGCCAGCAGTCGTGCGCGTCCGACTGAAGCTTTCTTT.

V and J are TRBV28 and TRBJ1-1; 7 positions agree with TRBD1. In germline, CDR1 is MDHEN, CDR2 SYDVKM. V was pared by 0 bases and J by 5 bases, with 18 bases of the junction left unmatched. There are 19 residues in the CDR3. CDR3 in amino acids: CASSLCRGTGVLVPTEAFF. Here the CDR3 DNA reads TGTGCCAGCAGTTTATGCCGGGGAACAGGGGTATTAGTGCCGACTGAAGCTTTCTTT.

V and J are TRBV6-5 and TRBJ2-2; D is unresolved. Deletions cut 2 bases from V and 6 bases from J, with 7 bases between. From germline, CDR1 is MNHEY and CDR2 SVGAGI. There are 13 residues in the CDR3. In DNA form, the CDR3 reads TGTGCCAGCAGTTACGGGGTCCCCGGGGAGCTGTTTTTT. Its translation: CASSYGVPGELFF.

The chain links TRBV4-1 to TRBJ1-3; TRBD1 might be the D (5 bases). Germline CDR1 and CDR2: MGHRA and YSYEKL. V shed 1 base and J shed 7 bases, with 17 bases lying between them. This CDR3 region has 16 residues. The CDR3, as DNA: TGCGCCAGCAGCCAAGTCGGAGGGTGGGACGAGAACACCATATATTTT. Protein product: CASSQVGGWDENTIYF.

The rearrangement uses TRBV30 and TRBJ2-3, with TRBD1 matching over 8 bases. V trimming: 0 bases; J trimming: 2 bases; junction bases outside the gene matches: 4. There are 15 residues in the CDR3. Germline loops: CDR1 GTSNPN, CDR2 SVGIG (reference sequence). The CDR3 loop is CAWSVGGQDTDTQYF. For the CDR3, the DNA is TGTGCCTGGAGTGTAGGGGGACAGGACACAGATACGCAGTATTTT.

V is TRBV20-1 and J is TRBJ2-5; D is unclear. V lost 0 bases to trimming and J lost 5 bases, with 16 bases between them. This CDR3 spans 15 amino acids. From germline, CDR1 is DFQATT and CDR2 SNEGSKA (reference sequence). The CDR3, as DNA: TGCAGTGCTAGAGATCCGGTCAGCGAGGCGGAGACCCAGTACTTC. The encoded protein is CSARDPVSEAETQYF.

The chain employs TRBV13 and TRBJ2-3; 7 positions match TRBD2. V trimming: 2 bases; J trimming: 2 bases; junction bases outside the gene matches: 7. The CDR3 totals 16 residues. Germline assignment: CDR1 PRHDT and CDR2 FYEKMQ (reference sequence). CDR3 in DNA: TGTGCCAGCAGCTTAATAGTCGGACTAGACACAGATACGCAGTATTTT. Its translation: CASSLIVGLDTDTQYF.

The chain has TRBV20-1 and TRBJ2-7; 7 bases line up with TRBD1. The CDR3 has 13 residues. Germline values: CDR1 DFQATT, CDR2 SNEGSKA (reference sequence). V shed 6 bases, J shed 5 bases, and the junction held 10 bases outside the gene matches. Here the CDR3 DNA reads TGCAGTGCCAGACAGGGCACATGGGACGAGCAGTACTTC. It specifies CSARQGTWDEQYF.

This rearrangement joins TRBV25-1 to TRBJ1-6; D not certain. The V gene lost 3 bases and the J gene lost 9 bases, with 12 bases spanning the gap. This CDR3 spans 14 amino acids. Germline lookup yields CDR1 MGHDK and CDR2 SYGVNS. CDR3 in amino acids: CASSDPDDSSPLHF. CDR3 coding DNA: TGTGCCAGCAGTGATCCGGACGACTCTTCACCCCTCCACTTT.

The chain couples TRBV28 to TRBJ1-5; D is uncertain. Germline CDR1 is MDHEN and CDR2 is SYDVKM. The CDR3 length is 17 residues. V gave up 2 bases and J gave up 0 bases, with 14 bases separating them. The chain's CDR3 is CASSLPSTEFSNQPQHF. CDR3 nucleotides: TGTGCCAGCAGTTTACCCTCTACAGAATTTAGCAATCAGCCCCAGCATTTT. Together with reference TRBV28 and TRBJ1-5, the CDR3 gives the full variable domain: DVKVTQSSRYLVKRTGEKVFLECVQDMDHENMFWYRQDPGLGLRLIYFSYDVKMKEKGDIPEGYSVSREKKERFSLILESASTNQTSMYLCASSLPSTEFSNQPQHFGDGTRLSIL.

This rearrangement joins TRBV19 to TRBJ2-1, with 9 nucleotides matching TRBD2. Germline V gene data show CDR1 as LNHDA and CDR2 as SQIVND (reference sequence). With 3 bases clipped from V and 9 bases from J, the junction kept 12 bases outside the gene matches. The CDR3 contains 16 residues. The DNA of the CDR3 is TGTGCCAGTAGTATCGGGTCCGCGGGGGGGCGTGTTGAGCAGTTCTTC. It yields the protein CASSIGSAGGRVEQFF.

The rearrangement uses TRBV12-3 or TRBV12-4 and TRBJ2-5; D may correspond to TRBD1 or TRBD2 (6 bases each). The J call is doubtful: the DNA matches TRBJ2-1 better. This CDR3 has 13 residues. The CDR3 here is CASSFPAGEAQFF. The CDR3 bases are TGTGCCAGCAGTTTCCCCGCAGGGGAGGCCCAGTTCTTC.

As DNA, the CDR3 is TGTGCCAGCAGCTTGCTACTAGACGAAGAGACCCAGTACTTC. It yields the protein CASSLLLDEETQYF. The V gene is TRBV5-4, the J gene TRBJ2-5; the D gene is possibly TRBD2 (5 bases). V dropped 1 base and J dropped 3 bases, with 10 bases sitting between them. This CDR3 has 14 amino acids. Germline loops: CDR1 SGHNT, CDR2 YYREEE (reference sequence).

This clonotype occurred once. V usage is TRBV9 and J usage is TRBJ2-6; no reliable D call. CDR1 and CDR2 from the germline V gene are SGDLS and YYNGEE. The CDR3 totals 15 residues. V lost 1 base to trimming and J lost 4 bases, with 9 bases between them. The chain's CDR3 is CASSVSASGANVLTF. The DNA for the CDR3 is TGTGCCAGCAGCGTATCTGCTTCCGGGGCCAACGTCCTGACTTTC. The entire variable domain, with the rest obtained from reference TRBV9 and TRBJ2-6, is as follows: DSGVTQTPKHLITATGQRVTLRCSPRSGDLSVYWYQQSLDQGLQFLIQYYNGEERAKGNILERFSAQQFPDLHSELNLSSLELGDSALYFCASSVSASGANVLTFGAGSRLTVL.

There are a few counts of this clonotype. The chain links TRBV13 to TRBJ2-5; no reliable D call. CDR3 size: 15 residues. Trimming removed 5 bases at V and 1 base at J, with 14 bases between. Germline assignment: CDR1 PRHDT and CDR2 FYEKMQ (reference sequence). The chain's CDR3 is CASSPTPSAQETQYF. In nucleotides, the CDR3 is TGTGCCAGCAGCCCGACCCCCAGCGCCCAAGAGACCCAGTACTTC. Based on the CDR3 plus reference TRBV13 and TRBJ2-5, the full variable domain is AAGVIQSPRHLIKEKRETATLKCYPIPRHDTVYWYQQGPGQDPQFLISFYEKMQSDKGSIPDRFSAQQFSDYHSELNMSSLELGDSALYFCASSPTPSAQETQYFGPGTRLLVL.

The genes are TRBV20-1 and TRBJ2-5, with 7 bases aligning to TRBD1. V trimming: 1 base; J trimming: 5 bases; junction bases outside the gene matches: 7. Germline-derived CDR1 and CDR2 are DFQATT and SNEGSKA (reference sequence). CDR3 size: 14 residues. The CDR3 region is CSARGQGEMETQYF. The CDR3 coding sequence is TGCAGTGCTAGAGGACAGGGAGAAATGGAGACCCAGTACTTC.

The chain employs TRBV20-1 and TRBJ2-7; D ambiguous. This CDR3 comprises 14 residues. V lost 3 bases and J lost 0, with 12 bases in between. CDR1 is DFQATT and CDR2 is SNEGSKA in the germline V gene (reference sequence). The CDR3 DNA sequence: TGCAGTGCTAGGCCCTCTAAGAACTCCTACGAGCAGTACTTC. Encoded protein: CSARPSKNSYEQYF.

V gene TRBV24-1 combines with J gene TRBJ1-1, with 8 bases lining up with TRBD1. This CDR3 comprises 15 residues. Germline V gene lookup returns CDR1 KGHDR and CDR2 SFDVKD. The V segment lost 4 bases and the J segment 5 bases; nucleotides outside the gene matches: 8. The CDR3 region has the DNA TGTGCCACCAGTGACTCCAGGGGGCGCCGGACTGAAGCTTTCTTT. Protein sequence: CATSDSRGRRTEAFF.

The chain employs TRBV12-3 or TRBV12-4 and TRBJ2-1; D is ambiguous. V was clipped by 0 bases and J by 4 bases, with 7 bases between them. This CDR3 spans 14 amino acids. CDR3 DNA sequence: TGTGCCAGCAGTTTAGCGGACCGATACAATGAGCAGTTCTTC. Residues: CASSLADRYNEQFF.

This clonotype appeared a few times. The chain has TRBV5-4 and TRBJ1-2, with D perhaps TRBD1 (6 bases). CDR1 and CDR2 (germline): SGHNT, YYREEE (reference sequence). V lost 1 base to trimming and J lost 4 bases, with 8 bases between them. The CDR3 consists of 13 residues. CDR3 in DNA: TGTGCCAGCAGCTTGCCAGGGGTCTATGGCTACACCTTC. This translates into CASSLPGVYGYTF.

This sequence joins TRBV6-4 and TRBJ2-3; 8 positions agree with TRBD1. CDR1 is MRHNA, CDR2 SNTAGT, per germline. This CDR3 comprises 14 residues. With V trimmed by 8 bases and J by 2 bases, 6 bases remained unmatched. The CDR3 sequence: CASSTGENTDTQYF. Written as DNA, the CDR3 is TGTGCCAGCTCGACAGGGGAAAACACAGATACGCAGTATTTT.

The chain combines TRBV4-2 with TRBJ1-1; no clear D. CDR1 is LGHNA and CDR2 is YNFKEQ in the germline V gene. Deletions cut 0 bases from V and 0 bases from J, with 8 bases between. The CDR3 is 15 residues long. Here the CDR3 DNA reads TGTGCCAGCAGCCAAGAGGGCACCTTGAACACTGAAGCTTTCTTT. This translates into CASSQEGTLNTEAFF.

The chain combines TRBV5-1 with TRBJ1-1; D call uncertain. This CDR3 comprises 17 residues. The V end was cut by 1 base, the J end by 0 bases, with 16 bases between. The germline V gene encodes CDR1 SGHRS and CDR2 YFSETQ. CDR3 amino acids: CASSLSGSREMNTEAFF. CDR3 DNA sequence: TGCGCCAGCAGCTTGTCCGGAAGTCGGGAGATGAACACTGAAGCTTTCTTT.

The chain is built from TRBV15 and TRBJ1-5, with D possibly TRBD1 on 5 matching bases. CDR3 length equals 17 residues. Trimming removed 1 base at V and 2 bases at J, with 15 bases between. From germline, CDR1 is LNHNV and CDR2 YYDKDF (reference sequence). The CDR3 DNA is TGTGCCACCAGCAGAGCTGCAGGGCGGCGGGGCAATCAGCCCCAGCATTTT. It specifies CATSRAAGRRGNQPQHF. Full variable domain (missing parts from reference TRBV15 and TRBJ1-5): DAMVIQNPRYQVTQFGKPVTLSCSQTLNHNVMYWYQQKSSQAPKLLFHYYDKDFNNEADTPDNFQSRRPNTSFCFLDIRSPGLGDTAMYLCATSRAAGRRGNQPQHFGDGTRLSIL.

The V call is TRBV7-8, the J call TRBJ1-6; D remains unclear. Germline V gives CDR1 SGHVS, CDR2 FQNEAQ. The CDR3 has 16 amino acids. V lost 1 base to trimming and J lost 9 bases, with 16 bases between them. The CDR3 bases are TGTGCCAGCAGCTTAGGCCTGTCAGCCTCTACTTCACCCCTCCACTTT. Its protein is CASSLGLSASTSPLHF. The full variable domain, rest sourced from reference TRBV7-8 and TRBJ1-6, is GAGVSQSPRYKVAKRGQDVALRCDPISGHVSLFWYQQALGQGPEFLTYFQNEAQLDKSGLPSDRFFAERPEGSVSTLKIQRTQQEDSAVYLCASSLGLSASTSPLHFGNGTRLTVT.